This T cell receptor beta chain was documented in a study of T-cell memory formation after mild COVID-19. V was pared by 0 bases and J by 4 bases, with 9 bases between. This CDR3 has 15 residues. Germline V gene sequence: CDR1 MNHEY, CDR2 SVGEGT. Study-wide findings and caveats: Certain responding clones were present in pre-infection memory, suggesting participation of cross-reactive memory.

Notes on this clonotype: Its cognate antigen is unknown.

TCRdb called the 5' RACE reads again in MiXCR, with one record for every CDR3 protein. The sample has approximately 150,000 distinct CDR3 sequences; roughly 14% are singletons. The V call is TRBV6-2 or TRBV6-3, the J call TRBJ2-2, with a tentative D call TRBD2 (5 bases). The material sequenced was PBMCs or a T cell subset sorted from them (not recorded which). The clonotype comes from an adult woman who had mild COVID-19 (a few samples of this study predate the infection). Cell type and time point are not known. The CDR3 nucleotides read TGTGCCAGCAGTTACTCGACTATAGGCACCGGGGAGCTGTTTTTT. Amino acids: CASSYSTIGTGELFF.